Detailed here is one T cell receptor beta chain. Its antigen is unknown. The data were obtained in a study of CD8 T cells in Susac syndrome. Study overall: Within the group of sequenced Susac syndrome patients, six had active disease and about 8 were in remission.

After extraction with the RNeasy kit, roughly 0.45 to 1 ug of the RNA was reverse transcribed using random hexamers. TCRdb used MiXCR to reprocess the immunoSEQ multiplex PCR reads, holding one entry per CDR3 protein. This sample carries approximately 87,000 distinct CDR3 sequences, about 96% of them seen once, and the ten largest clones take approximately 0.39%. Study-wide results and caveats: Across the total CD8+ repertoires, around 15 Susac-specific public clones were detected, and across the CD8+ TEMRA repertoires, a few such clones were detected.

CDR3 length: 15 amino acids. Germline V lookup: CDR1 SGDLS, CDR2 YYNGEE. V trimming: 7 bases; J trimming: 7 bases; junction bases outside the gene matches: 10. The origin of this receptor is a human donor with Susac syndrome. Sequencing was carried out using CD8+ T cells from PBMCs. V gene TRBV9 combines with J gene TRBJ2-2; 10 positions match TRBD2. CDR3 sequence reads: CASQRGGSNHGELFF. The CDR3 bases are TGTGCCAGCCAGCGGGGGGGCTCCAACCACGGGGAGCTGTTTTTT.